This T cell receptor beta chain was identified during a study of shared clonotypes between healthy human individuals. Trimming removed 1 base from V and 2 bases from J, with 9 bases in between. CDR1 MNHEY and CDR2 SMNVEV come from the germline V gene (reference sequence). The CDR3 length is 14 residues. About this clone: Antigen unknown.

Study outcomes and limitations: Deeper or shallower sequencing was expected to change how clonotypes are shared among donors.

The table came from immunoSEQ multiplex PCR; TCRdb's copy has only in-frame clones and leaves some out. The sample has a few million clones, around 90% seen once. Sequences were obtained from naive CD4+ T cells from PBMCs. Specified subset: CD45RA+ positively selected. This clonotype was obtained from a young man in good health. Some clones in this sample may be carry-over from other donors' samples. The V call is TRBV27, the J call TRBJ2-7; D ambiguous. The CDR3 region has the DNA TGTGCCAGCAGTTTATTGGCGGAAACCTACGAGCAGTACTTC. Protein: CASSLLAETYEQYF.